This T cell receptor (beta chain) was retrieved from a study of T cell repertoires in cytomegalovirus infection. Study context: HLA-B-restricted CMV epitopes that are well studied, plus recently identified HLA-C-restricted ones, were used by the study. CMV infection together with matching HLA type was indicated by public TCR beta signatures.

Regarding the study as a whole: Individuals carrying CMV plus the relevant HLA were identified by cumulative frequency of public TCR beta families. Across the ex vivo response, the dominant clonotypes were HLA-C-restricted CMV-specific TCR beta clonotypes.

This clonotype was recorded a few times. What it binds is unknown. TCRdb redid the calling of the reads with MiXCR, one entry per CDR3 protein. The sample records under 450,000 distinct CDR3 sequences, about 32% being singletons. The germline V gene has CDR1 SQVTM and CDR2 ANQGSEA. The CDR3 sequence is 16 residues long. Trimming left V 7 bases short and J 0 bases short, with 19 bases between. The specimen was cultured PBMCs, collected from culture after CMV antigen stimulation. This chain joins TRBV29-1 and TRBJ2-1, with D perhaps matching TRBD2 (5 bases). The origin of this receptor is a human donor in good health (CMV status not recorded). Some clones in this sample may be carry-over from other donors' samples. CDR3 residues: CSARPPLGGSYNEQFF. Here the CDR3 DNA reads TGCAGCGCCCGACCCCCTCTCGGAGGCTCCTACAATGAGCAGTTCTTC.